Given below is one T cell receptor beta chain in context. Libraries for naive CD8 T cells, which were made from about 19,000 to 1,100,000 sorted cells, drew on 10%, 30% or 50% of the RNA. This entry is derived from a study of molecular identifiers for immune sequencing clone quantification. The CDR3 extends over 17 amino acids. Germline V lookup: CDR1 SGHRS, CDR2 YFSETQ. V lost 4 bases and J lost 2; bases outside the gene matches: 13. A single record per CDR3 protein comes from TCRdb applying MiXCR to the PCR reads. The sample contains around 320,000 distinct CDR3 sequences, about 23% of which appear only once.

The clonotype was recovered from a human donor in good health. Some libraries in this study had Jurkat cell RNA spiked in. The chain couples TRBV5-1 to TRBJ2-7; TRBD1 matches 9 bases. Material: naive CD8+ T cells from blood, with Jurkat cell RNA spiked in. Subset here: FACS-sorted CD8+CD4-CCR7+CD45RA+ naive T cells. In DNA form, the CDR3 reads TGCGCCAGCAGCCCCACAGGTACGGGGACAGGGACCTACGAGCAGTACTTC. Protein product: CASSPTGTGTGTYEQYF.